These 27 T cell receptor beta chains were sequenced from one sample in a study of identical twins. TCRdb re-derived calls from the 5' RACE reads in MiXCR, one entry per CDR3 protein. The top ten clones hold about 0.93% of a sample with 400,000 to 550,000 distinct CDR3 sequences, 22% of them seen once. The same data also contributed to another study, on T cells expressing NK-cell markers.

The source material was CD4+ T cells sorted from blood. The receptors were gathered from a woman aged 18 to 35 in good health.

This clonotype was observed many times. The chain has TRBV3-1 and TRBJ2-1; TRBD2 agrees at 12 bases. This CDR3 comprises 15 residues. Trimming took 5 bases from V and 8 from J; bases not matched to a gene: 7. Germline-derived CDR1 and CDR2 are LGHDT and YNNKEL (reference sequence). The CDR3 loop is CASSFTSGGIYEQFF. As DNA, the CDR3 is TGTGCCAGCAGCTTCACTAGCGGGGGGATCTATGAGCAGTTCTTC.

The chain uses TRBV6-1 and TRBJ2-7; the D call may be TRBD1 or TRBD2 (7 bases each). The CDR3 has 14 residues. The germline gives CDR1 MNHNS, CDR2 SASEGT. V lost 6 bases, J lost 3 bases, and 15 bases lay in between. CDR3 nucleotide sequence: TGTGCCAGCAGGGGGGACAGCGGGGTCTACGAGCAGTACTTC. Translating it yields CASRGDSGVYEQYF.

This chain joins TRBV20-1 and TRBJ2-7, with 8 nucleotides matching TRBD2. This CDR3 has 13 amino acids. Germline CDR1 DFQATT, CDR2 SNEGSKA (reference sequence). Trimming removed 6 bases from V and 4 bases from J; junction bases left unmatched: 8. DNA of the CDR3: TGCAGTGCGCAGCGGGAGCAGTCGTACGAGCAGTACTTC. Protein sequence: CSAQREQSYEQYF.

V and J are TRBV18 and TRBJ2-2; D is unclear. Germline V gives CDR1 KGHSH, CDR2 LQKENI. Trimming removed 2 bases from V and 7 bases from J, with 17 bases in between. The CDR3 has 16 residues. The DNA for the CDR3 is TGTGCCAGCTCACCAGTATTCCGCGATATTGTCGGGGAGCTGTTTTTT. Translated, it gives CASSPVFRDIVGELFF.

This clonotype showed up just a few times. The chain links TRBV4-3 to TRBJ2-7, with D maybe TRBD2 (6 bases). Trimming removed 0 bases at V and 7 bases at J, with 16 bases between. The V gene's germline CDR1 is LGHNA and CDR2 YSLEER. The length of the CDR3 is 15 residues. Here the CDR3 DNA reads TGCGCCAGCAGCCAAGATACGGGGTCGGGGGAAGAGCAGTACTTC. Protein: CASSQDTGSGEEQYF.

The CDR3 region is CASSGGQHTEAFF. The CDR3 DNA is TGCGCCAGCAGTGGAGGACAGCACACTGAAGCTTTCTTT. The rearrangement joins TRBV10-1 to TRBJ1-1, with a tentative D call TRBD1 (6 bases). The germline V and J ends were trimmed by 4 bases and 3 bases, with 9 bases remaining between them. This CDR3 spans 13 amino acids. The V gene's germline CDR1 is WNHNN and CDR2 SYGVQD (reference sequence).

This clonotype was seen only a few times. J is TRBJ2-5 and V is TRBV7-2; 7 bases match TRBD2. The CDR3 is made up of 17 amino acids. Per the germline V gene, CDR1 is SGHTA and CDR2 is FQGNSA. With V trimmed by 0 bases and J by 4 bases, 11 bases remained unmatched. CDR3 coding DNA: TGTGCCAGCAGCTTAGCCTTCCGCGGGAGTGGCCGAGAGACCCAGTACTTC. Its translation is CASSLAFRGSGRETQYF.

This rearrangement joins TRBV12-3 or TRBV12-4 to TRBJ1-1; 8 bases fit TRBD1. The CDR3 contains 18 residues. After removal of 7 bases from V and 5 bases from J, the junction contained 21 bases not matched to a gene. CDR3 in amino acids: CASTLIGGQGARRTEAFF. DNA of the CDR3: TGTGCCAGCACCCTGATTGGGGGGCAGGGGGCGCGTAGGACTGAAGCTTTCTTT.

V gene TRBV30 combines with J gene TRBJ2-5; 13 bases match TRBD2. This CDR3 has 16 residues. Germline CDR1 and CDR2: GTSNPN and SVGIG (reference sequence). Losses at the gene ends were 0 bases for V and 1 base for J; bases not matched to a gene: 2. CDR3: CAWSVGLAGAQETQYF. DNA of the CDR3: TGTGCCTGGAGTGTTGGACTAGCGGGAGCCCAAGAGACCCAGTACTTC.

The table lists this clonotype with a few counts. The rearrangement uses TRBV7-2 and TRBJ2-3, with TRBD2 matching over 10 bases. The germline CDR1 and CDR2 sequences are SGHTA and FQGNSA. J was trimmed by 0 bases and V by 1 base; bases with no gene match: 1. This CDR3 region has 16 residues. For the CDR3, the DNA is TGTGCCAGCAGCTTAGGAGCGGGAGGGAGCACAGATACGCAGTATTTT. This translates into CASSLGAGGSTDTQYF.

Written as DNA, the CDR3 is TGTGCCAGCAGTGACCGGGACCCTAATCAGCCCCAGCATTTT. Translated, it gives CASSDRDPNQPQHF. V and J are TRBV2 and TRBJ1-5; perhaps TRBD1 as D (5 bases). The CDR3 extends over 14 amino acids. V was clipped by 3 bases and J by 4 bases, with 10 bases between them. Germline-derived CDR1 and CDR2 are SNHLY and FYNNEI.

The rearrangement uses TRBV4-3 and TRBJ2-2, with D possibly TRBD1 on 5 matching bases. Germline assignment: CDR1 LGHNA and CDR2 YSLEER. The V end lost 5 bases, the J end lost 2 bases, and 15 bases lay between the germline ends. The CDR3 is made up of 16 amino acids. CDR3 nucleotide sequence: TGCGCCAGCAGCTTTCAGGGTTTTGGTAACACCGGGGAGCTGTTTTTT. This gives the protein CASSFQGFGNTGELFF.

A few counts support this clonotype. The rearrangement uses TRBV12-3 or TRBV12-4 and TRBJ2-1, with a possible D match to TRBD2 (5 bases). Trimming cost V 7 bases and J 6 bases, with 16 bases left between them. This CDR3 spans 14 amino acids. The CDR3 loop reads CASTMDFTGNEQFF. The CDR3 DNA reads TGTGCCAGCACCATGGACTTCACGGGCAATGAGCAGTTCTTC.

The rearrangement joins TRBV5-6 to TRBJ2-7; D is perhaps TRBD2 (7 bases). The CDR3 runs 14 residues. V was shortened by 3 bases and J by 3 bases, with 13 bases between the two germline ends. Germline V gene data show CDR1 as SGHDT and CDR2 as YYEEEE. CDR3 in amino acids: CASSSRRGGYEQYF. In DNA form, the CDR3 reads TGTGCCAGCAGCTCCCGAAGGGGGGGCTACGAGCAGTACTTC. The whole variable domain, filled in from reference TRBV5-6 and TRBJ2-7, reads DAGVTQSPTHLIKTRGQQVTLRCSPKSGHDTVSWYQQALGQGPQFIFQYYEEEERQRGNFPDRFSGHQFPNYSSELNVNALLLGDSALYLCASSSRRGGYEQYFGPGTRLTVT.

The chain links TRBV6-1 to TRBJ2-5; 9 positions agree with TRBD2. From germline, CDR1 is MNHNS and CDR2 SASEGT. The CDR3 has 15 residues. With V trimmed by 6 bases and J by 2 bases, 7 bases remained unmatched. This CDR3 is CASRLRGGGQETQYF. CDR3 nucleotides: TGTGCCAGCAGGCTCCGCGGGGGGGGGCAAGAGACCCAGTACTTC.

The table lists this clonotype with a few counts. V gene TRBV20-1 combines with J gene TRBJ2-1, with D possibly being TRBD2 (5 bases). This CDR3 region has 14 residues. Germline assignment: CDR1 DFQATT and CDR2 SNEGSKA (reference sequence). Trimming pared 3 bases from V and 4 bases from J, leaving 13 bases between. The CDR3 DNA is TGCAGTGCTAGCGCGCGGGCCAATTACAATGAGCAGTTCTTC. This encodes CSASARANYNEQFF.

The J gene is TRBJ2-7, the V gene TRBV5-1; D perhaps matches TRBD1 (7 bases). The length of the CDR3 is 15 residues. Looked up from germline, CDR1 is SGHRS and CDR2 is YFSETQ. Trimming took 4 bases from V and 3 from J, leaving 17 bases between them. CDR3 in DNA: TGCGCCAGCAGCCCAGAAAGGGGGGACAGCTACGAGCAGTACTTC. This codes for CASSPERGDSYEQYF.

This clonotype was picked up a small number of times. The chain uses TRBV20-1 and TRBJ2-7; 11 positions agree with TRBD2. The germline CDR1 and CDR2 sequences are DFQATT and SNEGSKA (reference sequence). V was pared by 6 bases and J by 2 bases, with 6 bases of the junction left unmatched. The CDR3 loop spans 14 amino acids. The CDR3 region is CSATGTSGPYEQYF. CDR3 coding DNA: TGCAGTGCAACAGGGACTAGCGGCCCCTACGAGCAGTACTTC.

The genes are TRBV20-1 and TRBJ2-3, with D maybe TRBD2 (5 bases). The CDR3 extends over 14 amino acids. Germline CDR1 reads DFQATT; CDR2 reads SNEGSKA (reference sequence). Trimming shortened V by 3 bases and J by 5 bases, and 15 bases separated the two germline ends. The CDR3 DNA reads TGCAGTGCTAGTAACGACTATGCAATAGATACGCAGTATTTT. Amino acids: CSASNDYAIDTQYF.

The chain carries TRBV6-5 and TRBJ1-2; D is undetermined. Germline assignment: CDR1 MNHEY and CDR2 SVGAGI. The ends were cut back, 4 bases at V and 0 bases at J, with 6 bases in the middle. The CDR3 consists of 13 residues. The CDR3 DNA reads TGTGCCAGCAGTTGGATCCCTAACTATGGCTACACCTTC. It translates to CASSWIPNYGYTF.

This clonotype was seen at least ten times. V and J are TRBV12-3 or TRBV12-4 and TRBJ2-2; tentative D call: TRBD1 (6 bases). This CDR3 comprises 15 residues. V lost 3 bases and J lost 3, with 11 bases in between. The CDR3 reads CASSFTGSDTGELFF. The DNA for the CDR3 is TGTGCCAGCAGTTTTACAGGGTCGGACACCGGGGAGCTGTTTTTT.

V gene TRBV12-5 combines with J gene TRBJ2-1; D is undetermined. This CDR3 spans 14 amino acids. Trimming removed 1 base at V and 5 bases at J, with 9 bases between. Germline CDR1 is LGHNT and CDR2 is FRNRAP. Here the CDR3 DNA reads TGTGCTAGTGGTTTGGGTTCACGAGACAATGAGCAGTTCTTC. Protein product: CASGLGSRDNEQFF.

This chain connects TRBV7-8 to TRBJ2-7, with D tentatively TRBD1 (6 bases). This CDR3 region has 15 residues. Trimming took off 5 bases at V and 0 bases at J, with 14 bases between the two ends. The germline V gene encodes CDR1 SGHVS and CDR2 FQNEAQ. The CDR3 sequence: CASSRGTFNSYEQYF. The DNA of the CDR3 is TGTGCCAGCAGCCGAGGGACATTTAACTCCTACGAGCAGTACTTC.

This clonotype was seen more than once but under ten times. The chain links TRBV7-2 to TRBJ1-5; D remains unclear. Trimming took off 2 bases at V and 4 bases at J, with 9 bases between the two ends. The CDR3 length is 14 residues. The germline CDR1 and CDR2 sequences are SGHTA and FQGNSA. CDR3 protein: CASSLTSANQPQHF. The CDR3 DNA is TGTGCCAGCAGCTTAACTTCGGCGAATCAGCCCCAGCATTTT.

This clonotype has more than one count but fewer than ten. The chain employs TRBV29-1 and TRBJ2-5; TRBD2 aligns across 8 bases. In germline, CDR1 is SQVTM, CDR2 ANQGSEA. The ends lost 7 bases at V and 5 bases at J; junction bases unmatched: 9. The CDR3 has 13 amino acids. CDR3 in DNA: TGCAGCGGACGGACTAGCCTTCGGGAGACCCAGTACTTC. Protein: CSGRTSLRETQYF. The full variable domain, its missing parts supplied by reference TRBV29-1 and TRBJ2-5, is SAVISQKPSRDICQRGTSLTIQCQVDSQVTMMFWYRQQPGQSLTLIATANQGSEATYESGFVIDKFPISRPNLTFSTLTVSNMSPEDSSIYLCSGRTSLRETQYFGPGTRLLVL.

This chain links TRBV20-1 with TRBJ1-1, with D hard to call. Germline V lookup: CDR1 DFQATT, CDR2 SNEGSKA (reference sequence). This CDR3 is built from 13 residues. Between the trimmed V and J ends, which lost 3 bases and 1 base, there was a span of 9 bases. In DNA, the CDR3 is TGCAGTGCTAGGGGTATTGGGAACACTGAAGCTTTCTTT. It translates to CSARGIGNTEAFF.

This sequence joins TRBV20-1 and TRBJ1-1; the D gene is possibly TRBD1 (5 bases). Germline-derived CDR1 and CDR2 are DFQATT and SNEGSKA (reference sequence). This CDR3 spans 12 amino acids. The V end lost 6 bases, the J end lost 1 base, and 9 bases lay between the germline ends. DNA for the CDR3: TGCAGTGCGATAGACAGGAACACTGAAGCTTTCTTT. Amino acids: CSAIDRNTEAFF.